Presented here are 3 T cell receptor beta chains from one specimen sequenced in a study of cytomegalovirus exposure and HLA in healthy donors. Primers included in the PCR were 60 Vbeta and 13 Jbeta primers. Assay used: immunoSEQ multiplex PCR; TCRdb lists only in-frame clones, some missing. This table holds 100,000 to 150,000 clones. What was sequenced was PBMCs. These receptors were obtained from a man aged 30 to 45 in good health and CMV-seronegative.

J is TRBJ2-5 and V is TRBV11-3; maybe TRBD2 (7 bases). Gene TRBJ2-7 matches the end of the DNA better, so the J call may be wrong. The CDR3 has 13 amino acids. Germline CDR1 is SGHNT and CDR2 is YENEEA. CDR3 protein: CASSRGGAYEQYF. The CDR3 nucleotides read TGTGCCAGCAGCCGAGGGGGGGCGTACGAGCAGTACTTC.

V gene TRBV27 combines with J gene TRBJ1-2, with D possibly TRBD1 on 5 matching bases. The CDR3 has 14 residues. Trimming took 4 bases from V and 4 from J, leaving 13 bases between them. Germline CDR1 reads MNHEY; CDR2 reads SMNVEV (reference sequence). CDR3 nucleotide sequence: TGTGCCAGCAGTTCCCAGGGCCCTTTCTATGGCTACACCTTC. Amino acids: CASSSQGPFYGYTF.

The gene calls are TRBV7-8 and TRBJ1-2; D gene uncertain. This CDR3 has 14 residues. CDR1 is SGHVS and CDR2 is FQNEAQ in the germline V gene. V was trimmed by 7 bases and J by 0 bases, leaving 12 bases between them. Here the CDR3 DNA reads TGTGCCAGCACCGATCGGGAAACTAACTATGGCTACACCTTC. Translation gives CASTDRETNYGYTF. Combining the CDR3 with reference TRBV7-8 and TRBJ1-2 gives the whole variable domain GAGVSQSPRYKVAKRGQDVALRCDPISGHVSLFWYQQALGQGPEFLTYFQNEAQLDKSGLPSDRFFAERPEGSVSTLKIQRTQQEDSAVYLCASTDRETNYGYTFGSGTRLTVV.